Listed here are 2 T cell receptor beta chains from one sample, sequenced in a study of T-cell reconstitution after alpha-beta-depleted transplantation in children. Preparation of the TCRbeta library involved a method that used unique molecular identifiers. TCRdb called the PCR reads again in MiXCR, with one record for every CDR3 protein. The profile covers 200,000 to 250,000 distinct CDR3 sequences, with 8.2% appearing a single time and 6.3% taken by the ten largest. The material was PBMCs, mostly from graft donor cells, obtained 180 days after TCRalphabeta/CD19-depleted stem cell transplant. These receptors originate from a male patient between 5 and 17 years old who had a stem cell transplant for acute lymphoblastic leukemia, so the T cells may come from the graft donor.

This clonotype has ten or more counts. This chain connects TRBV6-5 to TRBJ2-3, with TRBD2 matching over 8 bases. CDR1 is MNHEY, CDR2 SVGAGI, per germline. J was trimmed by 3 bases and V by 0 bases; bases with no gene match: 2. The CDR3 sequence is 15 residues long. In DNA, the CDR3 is TGTGCCAGCAGTTACTCCAGCGGGGGAACAGATACGCAGTATTTT. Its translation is CASSYSSGGTDTQYF.

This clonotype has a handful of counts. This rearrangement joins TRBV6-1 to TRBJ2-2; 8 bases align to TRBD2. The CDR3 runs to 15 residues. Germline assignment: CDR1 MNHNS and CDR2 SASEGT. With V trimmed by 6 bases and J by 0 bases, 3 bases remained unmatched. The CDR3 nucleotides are TGTGCCAGCAGGGGAGCGGGGGCGAACACCGGGGAGCTGTTTTTT. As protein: CASRGAGANTGELFF.